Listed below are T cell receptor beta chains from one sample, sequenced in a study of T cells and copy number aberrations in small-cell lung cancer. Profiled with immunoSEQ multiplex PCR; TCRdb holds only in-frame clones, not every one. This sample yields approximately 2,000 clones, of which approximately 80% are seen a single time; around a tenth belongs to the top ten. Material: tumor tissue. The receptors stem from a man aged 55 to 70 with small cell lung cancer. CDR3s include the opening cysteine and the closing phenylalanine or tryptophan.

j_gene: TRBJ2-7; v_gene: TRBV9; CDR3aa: CASSVGGTVSYEQYF
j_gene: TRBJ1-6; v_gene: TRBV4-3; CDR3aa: CASSQDPGGHNSPLHF
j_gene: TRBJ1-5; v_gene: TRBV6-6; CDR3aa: CASNTVGVPPQHF
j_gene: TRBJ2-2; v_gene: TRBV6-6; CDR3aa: CASKTPGAGELFF
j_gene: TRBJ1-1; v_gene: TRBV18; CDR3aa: CASSPNGGQNTEAFF
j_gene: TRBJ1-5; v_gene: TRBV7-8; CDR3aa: CASSVQGMGNQPQHF
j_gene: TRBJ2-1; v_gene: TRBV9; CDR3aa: CASSVGLAGGHEQFF
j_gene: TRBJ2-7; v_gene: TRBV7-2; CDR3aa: CASSLLDEQYF
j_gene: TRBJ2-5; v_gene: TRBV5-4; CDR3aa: CASSLPSGETQYF
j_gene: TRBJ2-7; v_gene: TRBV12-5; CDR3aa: CASGSGQPPYEQYF
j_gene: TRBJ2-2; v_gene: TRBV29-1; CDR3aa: CSTAGTTSTGELFF
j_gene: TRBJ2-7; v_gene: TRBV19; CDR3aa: CANSATSGHYEQYF
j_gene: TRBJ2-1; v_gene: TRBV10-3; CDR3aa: CAIKGAGRYNEQFF
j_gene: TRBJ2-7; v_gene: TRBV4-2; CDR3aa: CASSQMRDVSSYEQYF
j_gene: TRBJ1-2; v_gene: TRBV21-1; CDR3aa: CASSKRGGTAPSTNYGYTF
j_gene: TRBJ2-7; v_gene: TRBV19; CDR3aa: CASSLGTSGTYEQYF
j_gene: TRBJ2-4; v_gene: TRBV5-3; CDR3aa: CASRGPGSYIQYF
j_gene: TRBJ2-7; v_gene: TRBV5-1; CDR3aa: CASSGGVLTGNEQYF
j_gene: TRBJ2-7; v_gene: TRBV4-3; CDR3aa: CASSQRQGYEQYF
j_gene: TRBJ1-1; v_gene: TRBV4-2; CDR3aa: CASSPISNIEAFF
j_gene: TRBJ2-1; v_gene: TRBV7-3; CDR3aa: CASSPRRTDNEQFF
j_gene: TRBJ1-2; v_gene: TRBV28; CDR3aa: CASSFSYGPQWSYGYTF
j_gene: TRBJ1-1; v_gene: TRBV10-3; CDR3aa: CAISGAMNTEAFF
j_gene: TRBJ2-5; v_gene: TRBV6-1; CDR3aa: CASSPAPGETQYF
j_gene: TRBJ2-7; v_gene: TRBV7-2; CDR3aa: CASKDSGGFYEQYF
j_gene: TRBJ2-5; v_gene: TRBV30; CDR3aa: CAWRRSQETQYF
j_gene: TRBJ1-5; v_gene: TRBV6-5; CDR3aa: CASRTGGASNQPQHF
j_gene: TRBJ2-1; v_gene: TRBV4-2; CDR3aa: CASSQGQRGADFYNEQFF
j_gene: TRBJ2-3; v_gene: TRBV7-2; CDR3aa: CASSPRSGSGTDTQYF
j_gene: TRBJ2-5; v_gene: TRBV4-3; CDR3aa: CASSQAYQETQYF
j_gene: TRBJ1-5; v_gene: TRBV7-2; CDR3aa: CASSLEGTGGYQPQHF
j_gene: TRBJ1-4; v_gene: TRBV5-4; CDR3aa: CASSANRGLDEKLFF
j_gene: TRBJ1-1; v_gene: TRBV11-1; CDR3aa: CASSSLSGRNTEAFF
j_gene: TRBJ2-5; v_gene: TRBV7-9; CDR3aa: CATPGEGRETQYF
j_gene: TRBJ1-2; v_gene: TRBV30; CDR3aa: CAWSVGQRGYTF
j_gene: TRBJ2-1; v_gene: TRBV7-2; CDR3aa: CTSSHGLAGRAYNEQFF
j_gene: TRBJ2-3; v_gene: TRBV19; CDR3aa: CASSIGDPHPTQYF
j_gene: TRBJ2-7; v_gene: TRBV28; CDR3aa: CASSLGLAGAYEQYF
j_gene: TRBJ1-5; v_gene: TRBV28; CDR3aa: CASSFGQGAVQPQHF
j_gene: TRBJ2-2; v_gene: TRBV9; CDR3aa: CASSVEPSPTGELFF
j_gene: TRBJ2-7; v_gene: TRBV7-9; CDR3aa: CASSLGQSSYEQYF
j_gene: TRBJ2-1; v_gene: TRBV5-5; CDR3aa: CASRASGLTYNEQFF
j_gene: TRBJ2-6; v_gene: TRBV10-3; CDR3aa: CAIMGTDKSGANVLTF
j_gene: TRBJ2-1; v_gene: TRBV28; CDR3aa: CASSRMGGEYNEQFF
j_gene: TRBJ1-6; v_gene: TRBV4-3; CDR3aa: CASSRTGQGDSSPLHF
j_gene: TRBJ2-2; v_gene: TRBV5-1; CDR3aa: CASSLAGRNTGELFF
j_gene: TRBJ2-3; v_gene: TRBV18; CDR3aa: CASSPSQLSSTDTQYF
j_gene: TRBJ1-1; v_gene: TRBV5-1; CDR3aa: CASSLDGAMNTEAFF
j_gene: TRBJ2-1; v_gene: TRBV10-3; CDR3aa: CAISEGTSGNEQFF
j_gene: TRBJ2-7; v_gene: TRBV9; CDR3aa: CASSGTYSYEQYF
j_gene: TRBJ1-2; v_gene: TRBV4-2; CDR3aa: CASSQDLRGQGGYTF
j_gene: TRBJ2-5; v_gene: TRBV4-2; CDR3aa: CASSPGTSGGWETQYF
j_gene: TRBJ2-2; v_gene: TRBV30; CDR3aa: CAWSVVDLGELFF
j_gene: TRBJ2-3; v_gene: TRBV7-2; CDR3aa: CASSFGGSRGADTQYF